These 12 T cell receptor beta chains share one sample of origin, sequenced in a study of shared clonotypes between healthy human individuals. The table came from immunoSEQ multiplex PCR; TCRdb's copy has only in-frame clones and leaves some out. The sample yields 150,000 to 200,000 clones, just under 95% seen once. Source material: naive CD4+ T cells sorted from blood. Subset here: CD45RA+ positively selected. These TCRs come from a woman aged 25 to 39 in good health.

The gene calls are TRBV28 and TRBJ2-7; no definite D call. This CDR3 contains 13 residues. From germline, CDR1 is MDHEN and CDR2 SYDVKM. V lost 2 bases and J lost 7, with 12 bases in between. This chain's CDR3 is CASSLDGSREQYF. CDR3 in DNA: TGTGCCAGCAGTTTAGATGGTAGTCGGGAGCAGTACTTC.

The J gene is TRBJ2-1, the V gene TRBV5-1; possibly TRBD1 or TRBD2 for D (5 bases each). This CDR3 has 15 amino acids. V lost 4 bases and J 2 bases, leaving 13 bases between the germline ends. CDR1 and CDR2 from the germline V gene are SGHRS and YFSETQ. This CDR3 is CASSGGQGTYNEQFF. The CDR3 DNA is TGCGCCAGCAGCGGGGGTCAGGGTACCTACAATGAGCAGTTCTTC.

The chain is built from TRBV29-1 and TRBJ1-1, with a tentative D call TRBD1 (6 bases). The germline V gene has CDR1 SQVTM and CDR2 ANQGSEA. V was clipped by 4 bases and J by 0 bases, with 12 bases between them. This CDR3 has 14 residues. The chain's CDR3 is CSVVGTSMNTEAFF. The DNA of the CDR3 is TGCAGCGTTGTAGGGACATCCATGAACACTGAAGCTTTCTTT.

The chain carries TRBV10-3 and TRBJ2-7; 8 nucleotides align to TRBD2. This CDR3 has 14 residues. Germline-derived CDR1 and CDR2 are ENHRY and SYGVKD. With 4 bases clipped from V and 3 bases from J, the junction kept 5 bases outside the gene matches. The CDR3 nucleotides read TGTGCCATCAGTGGAGGGCGGGGGGTCTACGAGCAGTACTTC. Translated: CAISGGRGVYEQYF.

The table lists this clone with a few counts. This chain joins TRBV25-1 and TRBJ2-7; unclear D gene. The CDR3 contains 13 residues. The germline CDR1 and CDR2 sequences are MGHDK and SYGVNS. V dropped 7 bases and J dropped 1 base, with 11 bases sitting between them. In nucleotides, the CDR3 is TGTGCCAGCATTGGGCAGTGGTCCTACGAGCAGTACTTC. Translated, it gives CASIGQWSYEQYF.

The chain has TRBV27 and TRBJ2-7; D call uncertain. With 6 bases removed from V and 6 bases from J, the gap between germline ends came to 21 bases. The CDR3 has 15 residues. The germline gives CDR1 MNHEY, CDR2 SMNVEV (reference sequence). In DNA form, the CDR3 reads TGTGCCAGCAGCCCGCGACAAGGGTACTGTATCGAGCAGTACTTC. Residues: CASSPRQGYCIEQYF.

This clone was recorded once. The CDR3 DNA reads as TGTGCCAGCAGCTTTGGACAGGCGAACACCGGGGAGCTGTTTTTT. Translating gives CASSFGQANTGELFF. The chain carries TRBV7-6 and TRBJ2-2, with TRBD1 matching 7 bases. CDR3 length: 15 amino acids. V gave up 3 bases and J gave up 0 bases; unmatched junction bases: 1. Looked up from germline, CDR1 is SGHVS and CDR2 is FNYEAQ.

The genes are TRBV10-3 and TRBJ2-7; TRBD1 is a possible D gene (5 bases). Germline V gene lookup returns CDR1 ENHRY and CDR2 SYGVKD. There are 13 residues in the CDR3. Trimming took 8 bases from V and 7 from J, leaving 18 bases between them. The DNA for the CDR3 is TGTGCCATCGCACGCGACAGCCTTGGAGAGCAGTACTTC. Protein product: CAIARDSLGEQYF.

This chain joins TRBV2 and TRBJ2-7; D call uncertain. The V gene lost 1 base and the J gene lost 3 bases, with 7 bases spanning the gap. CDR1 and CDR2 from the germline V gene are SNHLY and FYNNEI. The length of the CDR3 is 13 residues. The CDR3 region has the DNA TGTGCCAGCAGTGAAGGGTTTGGCTACGAGCAGTACTTC. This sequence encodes CASSEGFGYEQYF. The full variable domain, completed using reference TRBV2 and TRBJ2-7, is EPEVTQTPSHQVTQMGQEVILRCVPISNHLYFYWYRQILGQKVEFLVSFYNNEISEKSEIFDDQFSVERPDGSNFTLKIRSTKLEDSAMYFCASSEGFGYEQYFGPGTRLTVT.

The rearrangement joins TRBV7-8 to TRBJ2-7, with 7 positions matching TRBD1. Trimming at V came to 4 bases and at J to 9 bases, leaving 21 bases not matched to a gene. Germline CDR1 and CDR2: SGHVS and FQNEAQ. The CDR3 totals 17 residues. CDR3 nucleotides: TGTGCCAGCAGCTCAGAGAATTCCTGGACAGGACCGAAACGGCAGTACTTC. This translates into CASSSENSWTGPKRQYF.

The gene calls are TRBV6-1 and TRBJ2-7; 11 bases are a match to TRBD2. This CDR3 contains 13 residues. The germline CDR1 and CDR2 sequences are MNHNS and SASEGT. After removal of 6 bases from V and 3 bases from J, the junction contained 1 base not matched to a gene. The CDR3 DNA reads TGTGCCAGCAGCGGACTAGCGGGCTACGAGCAGTACTTC. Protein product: CASSGLAGYEQYF.

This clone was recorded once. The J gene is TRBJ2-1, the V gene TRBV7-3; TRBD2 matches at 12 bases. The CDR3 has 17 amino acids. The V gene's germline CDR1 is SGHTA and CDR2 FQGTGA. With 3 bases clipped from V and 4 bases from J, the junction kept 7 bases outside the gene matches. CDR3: CASSLSPTSGSYNEQFF. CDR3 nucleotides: TGTGCCAGCAGCTTGTCCCCGACTAGCGGGAGTTACAATGAGCAGTTCTTC.